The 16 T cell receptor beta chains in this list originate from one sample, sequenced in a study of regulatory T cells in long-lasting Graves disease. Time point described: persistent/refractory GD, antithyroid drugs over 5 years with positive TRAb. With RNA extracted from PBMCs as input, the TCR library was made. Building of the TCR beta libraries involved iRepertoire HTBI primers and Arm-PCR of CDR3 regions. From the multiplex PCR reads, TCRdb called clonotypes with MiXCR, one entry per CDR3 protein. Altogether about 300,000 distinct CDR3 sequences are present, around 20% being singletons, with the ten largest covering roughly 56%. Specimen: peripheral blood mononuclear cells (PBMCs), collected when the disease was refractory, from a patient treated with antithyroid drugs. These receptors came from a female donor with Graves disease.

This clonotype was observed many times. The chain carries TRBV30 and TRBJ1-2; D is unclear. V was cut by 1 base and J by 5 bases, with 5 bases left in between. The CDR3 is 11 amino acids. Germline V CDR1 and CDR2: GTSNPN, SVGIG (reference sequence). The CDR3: CAWSAGYGYTF. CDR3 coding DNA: TGTGCCTGGAGTGCGGGGTATGGCTACACCTTC.

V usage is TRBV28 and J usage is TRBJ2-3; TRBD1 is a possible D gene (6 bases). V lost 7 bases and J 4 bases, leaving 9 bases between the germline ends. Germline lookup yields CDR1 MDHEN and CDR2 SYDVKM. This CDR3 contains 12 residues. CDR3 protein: CASNGGADTQYF. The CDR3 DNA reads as TGTGCCAGCAATGGGGGCGCAGATACGCAGTATTTT.

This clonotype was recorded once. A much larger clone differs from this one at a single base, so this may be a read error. CDR3 DNA sequence: TGCGCCAGCAGCTTGGATGGCTCAGAACTAAACTATGGCTACACCTTC. This gives the protein CASSLDGSELNYGYTF. The chain carries TRBV5-1 and TRBJ1-2; D is uncertain. In germline, CDR1 is SGHRS, CDR2 YFSETQ. CDR3 length equals 16 residues. Trimming took off 0 bases at V and 2 bases at J, with 14 bases between the two ends.

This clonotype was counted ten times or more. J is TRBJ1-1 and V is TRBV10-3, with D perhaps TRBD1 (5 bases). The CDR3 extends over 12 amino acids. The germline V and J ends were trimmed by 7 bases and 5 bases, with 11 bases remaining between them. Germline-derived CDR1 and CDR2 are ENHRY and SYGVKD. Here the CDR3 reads CAITGGETEAFF. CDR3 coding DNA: TGTGCCATCACGGGGGGGGAGACTGAAGCTTTCTTT.

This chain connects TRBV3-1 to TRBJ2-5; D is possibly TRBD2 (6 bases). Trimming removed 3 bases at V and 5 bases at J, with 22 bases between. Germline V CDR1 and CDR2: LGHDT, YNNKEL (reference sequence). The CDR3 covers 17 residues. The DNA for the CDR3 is TGTGCCAGCAGCCAGGGACCTTCTGCTAGCGACGTGGAGACCCAGTACTTC. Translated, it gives CASSQGPSASDVETQYF.

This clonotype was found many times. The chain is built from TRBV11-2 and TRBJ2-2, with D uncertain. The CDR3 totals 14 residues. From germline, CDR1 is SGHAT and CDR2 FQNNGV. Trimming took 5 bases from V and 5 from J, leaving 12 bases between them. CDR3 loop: CASSRVAVTGELFF. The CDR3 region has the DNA TGTGCCAGCAGCCGGGTTGCAGTTACCGGGGAGCTGTTTTTT. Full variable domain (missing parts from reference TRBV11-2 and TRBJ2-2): EAGVAQSPRYKIIEKRQSVAFWCNPISGHATLYWYQQILGQGPKLLIQFQNNGVVDDSQLPKDRFSAERLKGVDSTLKIQPAKLEDSAVYLCASSRVAVTGELFFGEGSRLTVL.

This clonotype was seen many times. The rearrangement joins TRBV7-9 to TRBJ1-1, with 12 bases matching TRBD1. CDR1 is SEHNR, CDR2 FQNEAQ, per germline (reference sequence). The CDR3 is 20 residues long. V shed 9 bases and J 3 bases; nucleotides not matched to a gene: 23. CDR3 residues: CASNRSGGRDRGRGDTEAFF. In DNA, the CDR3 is TGTGCCAGTAATAGGAGTGGTGGACGGGACAGGGGGCGCGGGGACACTGAAGCTTTCTTT.

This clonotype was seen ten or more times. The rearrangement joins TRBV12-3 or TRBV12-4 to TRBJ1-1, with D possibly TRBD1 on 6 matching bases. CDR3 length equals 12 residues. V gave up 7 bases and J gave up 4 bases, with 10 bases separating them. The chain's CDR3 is CASNQGFTEAFF. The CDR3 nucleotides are TGTGCCAGCAACCAGGGGTTCACTGAAGCTTTCTTT.

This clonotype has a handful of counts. The CDR3 here is CASSYEGQGLYEQYF. The CDR3 nucleotides are TGTGCCAGCAGTTACGAGGGACAGGGTTTGTACGAGCAGTACTTC. V gene TRBV6-2 or TRBV6-3 combines with J gene TRBJ2-7, with 9 bases fitting TRBD1. V was pared by 2 bases and J by 4 bases, with 6 bases of the junction left unmatched. The CDR3 covers 15 residues. Per the germline V gene, CDR1 is MNHEY and CDR2 is SVGEGT.

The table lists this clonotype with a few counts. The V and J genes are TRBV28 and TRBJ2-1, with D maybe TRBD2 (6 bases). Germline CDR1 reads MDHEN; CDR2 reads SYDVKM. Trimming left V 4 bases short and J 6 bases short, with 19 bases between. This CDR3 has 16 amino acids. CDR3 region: CASSSTLFREVNEQFF. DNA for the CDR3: TGTGCCAGCAGTTCCACCTTGTTCAGGGAGGTCAATGAGCAGTTCTTC.

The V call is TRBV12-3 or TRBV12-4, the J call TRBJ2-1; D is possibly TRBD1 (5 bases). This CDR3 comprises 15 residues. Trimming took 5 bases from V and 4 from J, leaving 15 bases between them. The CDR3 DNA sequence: TGTGCCAGCAGTCCCCCCAGGGTGATGTACAATGAGCAGTTCTTC. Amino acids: CASSPPRVMYNEQFF.

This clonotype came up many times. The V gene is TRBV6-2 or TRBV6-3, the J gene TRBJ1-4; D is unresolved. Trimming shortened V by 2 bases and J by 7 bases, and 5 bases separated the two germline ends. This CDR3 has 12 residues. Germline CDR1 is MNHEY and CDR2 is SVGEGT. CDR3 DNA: TGTGCCAGCAGTTACAGTGGTGAAAAACTGTTTTTT. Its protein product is CASSYSGEKLFF.

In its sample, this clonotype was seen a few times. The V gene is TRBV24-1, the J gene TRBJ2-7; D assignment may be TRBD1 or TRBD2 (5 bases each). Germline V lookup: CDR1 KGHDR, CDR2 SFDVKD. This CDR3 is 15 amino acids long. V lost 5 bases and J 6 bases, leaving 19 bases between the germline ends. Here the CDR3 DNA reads TGTGCCACCAGTGCGGGACCTCCCTTGAGTGGCGAGCAGTACTTC. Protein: CATSAGPPLSGEQYF.

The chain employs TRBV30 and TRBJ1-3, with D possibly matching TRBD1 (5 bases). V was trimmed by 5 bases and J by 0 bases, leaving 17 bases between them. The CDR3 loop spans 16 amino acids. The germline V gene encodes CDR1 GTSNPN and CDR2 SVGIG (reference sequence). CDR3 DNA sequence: TGTGCCTGGGGTCTAGACCGGGACTACTCTGGAAACACCATATATTTT. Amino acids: CAWGLDRDYSGNTIYF. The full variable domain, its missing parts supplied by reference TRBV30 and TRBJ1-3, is SQTIHQWPATLVQPVGSPLSLECTVEGTSNPNLYWYRQAAGRGLQLLFYSVGIGQISSEVPQNLSASRPQDRQFILSSKKLLLSDSGFYLCAWGLDRDYSGNTIYFGEGSWLTVV.

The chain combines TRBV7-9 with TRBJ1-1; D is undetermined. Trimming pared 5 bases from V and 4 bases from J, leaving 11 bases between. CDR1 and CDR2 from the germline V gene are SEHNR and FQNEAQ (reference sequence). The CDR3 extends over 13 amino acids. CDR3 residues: CASSPPQSTEAFF. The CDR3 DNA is TGTGCCAGCAGCCCTCCCCAGAGCACTGAAGCTTTCTTT.

The CDR3 protein is CAWSQGTARNTIYF. Here the CDR3 DNA reads TGTGCCTGGAGCCAAGGGACGGCTAGAAACACCATATATTTT. J is TRBJ1-3 and V is TRBV30, with D tentatively TRBD1 (5 bases). V lost 3 bases, J lost 5 bases, and 14 bases lay in between. The CDR3 consists of 14 residues. Germline values: CDR1 GTSNPN, CDR2 SVGIG (reference sequence).